The 3 T cell receptor beta chains presented below share a single source sample, sequenced in a study of Ad26.COV2.S vaccination and SARS-CoV-2 variants. Assay used: immunoSEQ multiplex PCR; TCRdb lists only in-frame clones, some missing. The sample has 300,000 to 350,000 clones, 86% seen once. Stated treatment: over 15 received Ad26.COV2.S at low or high dose, single or two shots; about 5 received placebo; per-sample allocation not given. Specimens were obtained on day 63 following the first vaccine or placebo injection. The specimen comprised peripheral blood, sampled in a trial of Ad26.COV2.S vaccine versus placebo. These receptors were taken from a person between 18 and 59 years old who received the Ad26.COV2.S COVID-19 vaccine or a placebo.

A single count supports this clone. J is TRBJ1-3 and V is TRBV5-6; no reliable D call. In germline, CDR1 is SGHDT, CDR2 YYEEEE. The CDR3 is 14 residues long. V shed 0 bases and J shed 1 base, with 5 bases lying between them. CDR3 residues: CASSLGFSGNTIYF. The CDR3 bases are TGTGCCAGCAGCTTGGGGTTTTCTGGAAACACCATATATTTT.

J is TRBJ1-5 and V is TRBV19; D is uncertain. The CDR3 runs to 12 residues. Germline CDR1 and CDR2: LNHDA and SQIVND (reference sequence). V lost 3 bases and J 5 bases, leaving 5 bases between the germline ends. DNA for the CDR3: TGTGCCAGTAGTATTAAGTATCAGCCCCAGCATTTT. Its translation: CASSIKYQPQHF.

The chain couples TRBV27 to TRBJ1-6; 7 nucleotides align to TRBD1. The CDR3 covers 14 residues. CDR1 and CDR2 (germline): MNHEY, SMNVEV (reference sequence). V shed 3 bases and J 8 bases; nucleotides not matched to a gene: 4. Here the CDR3 DNA reads TGTGCCAGCAGTTTGAGGACAGGATATTCACCCCTCCACTTT. It translates to CASSLRTGYSPLHF.